Below are 5 T cell receptor beta chains sequenced from a single sample in a study of shared clonotypes between healthy human individuals. The assay was immunoSEQ multiplex PCR, and TCRdb's table has in-frame clones only and misses some. The table includes hundreds of thousands of clones, about 96% detected once. The sample was naive CD4+ T cells sorted from blood. The subset was: CD45RA+ positively selected. Receptors originate from a woman aged 25 to 39 in good health.

The chain combines TRBV6-6 with TRBJ1-2; the match to TRBD1 covers 7 bases. CDR1 is MNHNY, CDR2 SVGAGI, per germline (reference sequence). The CDR3 totals 14 residues. V dropped 4 bases and J dropped 2; count of bases not matched to a gene: 4. CDR3 bases: TGTGCCAGCAGTTTCGACAGGGAGAACTATGGCTACACCTTC. Translation: CASSFDRENYGYTF.

V gene TRBV27 combines with J gene TRBJ1-1; maybe TRBD1 (5 bases). Trimming left V 6 bases short and J 2 bases short, with 25 bases between. Germline assignment: CDR1 MNHEY and CDR2 SMNVEV (reference sequence). The CDR3 is 18 amino acids. The chain's CDR3 is CASRLRWGKGATNTEAFF. CDR3 in DNA: TGTGCCAGCAGGTTAAGATGGGGGAAAGGGGCAACCAACACTGAAGCTTTCTTT.

The genes are TRBV18 and TRBJ2-3, with 7 nucleotides matching TRBD2. Losses at the gene ends were 3 bases for V and 0 bases for J; bases not matched to a gene: 6. The CDR3 contains 16 residues. Germline V lookup: CDR1 KGHSH, CDR2 LQKENI. The CDR3 bases are TGTGCCAGCTCACCCCTAGCGGACACTAGCACAGATACGCAGTATTTT. Its protein product is CASSPLADTSTDTQYF.

The rearrangement uses TRBV14 and TRBJ2-7; weak D call: TRBD2 (7 bases). Germline CDR1 SGHDN, CDR2 FVKESK. The V end lost 0 bases, the J end lost 6 bases, and 15 bases lay between the germline ends. The CDR3 loop spans 15 amino acids. CDR3 in amino acids: CASSQDAIGGAEQYF. The DNA for the CDR3 is TGTGCCAGCAGCCAAGACGCAATTGGGGGGGCCGAGCAGTACTTC.

V is TRBV27 and J is TRBJ1-2, with D tentatively TRBD1 (5 bases). Trimming shortened V by 2 bases and J by 0 bases, and 10 bases separated the two germline ends. Germline CDR1 is MNHEY and CDR2 is SMNVEV (reference sequence). The CDR3 is 15 amino acids. As DNA, the CDR3 is TGTGCCAGCAGTTTAGGGACGGAAGCTAACTATGGCTACACCTTC. This encodes CASSLGTEANYGYTF.